These T cell receptor beta chains were read from a single sample in a study of blood T cell repertoires in COVID-19. Sequencing was performed with immunoSEQ multiplex PCR; in TCRdb, only in-frame clones are kept and a portion is missing. The sample has approximately 150,000 clones; approximately 80% are singletons. Sequenced: PBMCs or T cells enriched from blood (not recorded which). The receptors stem from a woman in her forties or fifties who had recovered from COVID-19. CDR3s include the opening cysteine and the closing phenylalanine or tryptophan. A D gene is named only where the DNA matches it firmly. Some rows have no size entry. The others give once, few or many, or a class for an expanded clone.

v_gene,d_gene,j_gene,abundance,CDR3nt,CDR3aa
TRBV6-5,TRBD2,TRBJ2-7,.,TGTGCCAGCATCCCCTGGACTAGCGGGGATTACGAGCAGTACTTC,CASIPWTSGDYEQYF
TRBV29-1,.,TRBJ2-2,.,TGCAGCGTTTACCTTGAGCGGAACACCGGGGAGCTGTTTTTT,CSVYLERNTGELFF
TRBV28,.,TRBJ2-7,few,TGTGCCAGCAGTTTAACCGGGTCTCGTTCCTACGAGCAGTACTTC,CASSLTGSRSYEQYF
TRBV10-3,TRBD1,TRBJ1-2,.,TGTGCCATCGACTCGGAGGGGGCGCCTCGCTATGGCTACACCTTC,CAIDSEGAPRYGYTF
TRBV7-9,.,TRBJ1-1,.,TGTGCCAGCAGCTTAGAGGGGGTGAACACTGAAGCTTTCTTT,CASSLEGVNTEAFF
TRBV27,.,TRBJ1-2,.,TGTGCCAGCAGTTTCCGGGGACTGGGAAACTATGGCTACACCTTC,CASSFRGLGNYGYTF
TRBV28,TRBD1,TRBJ1-5,.,TGTGCCAGCAGCACCCTTCCTCTGACAGGGACCGGCAATCAGCCCCAGCATTTT,CASSTLPLTGTGNQPQHF
TRBV12-5,TRBD1,TRBJ2-7,.,TGTGCTAGTGGTTTGGCCCCGTCGGGACAGGGCTACGAGCAGTACTTC,CASGLAPSGQGYEQYF
TRBV4-3,TRBD1,TRBJ2-2,.,TGCGCCAGCAGCCAAAGACAGGGGTCGGGCACCGGGGAGCTGTTTTTT,CASSQRQGSGTGELFF
TRBV4-1,.,TRBJ1-5,.,TGCGCCAGCAGCCAAGTAGCCAGTTCCAATCAGCCCCAGCATTTT,CASSQVASSNQPQHF
TRBV11-3,TRBD1,TRBJ2-2,.,TGTGCCAGCAGCAGGGGACAGGGAAACACCGGGGAGCTGTTTTTT,CASSRGQGNTGELFF